Shown below are 28 T cell receptor beta chains from a single sample sequenced in a study of human T cells and chemical hapten exposure. MiXCR, applied by TCRdb to the RACE reads, yields one record per CDR3 protein. The repertoire holds approximately 97,000 distinct CDR3 sequences, with 27% as singletons. Time point specified: patch test 3, about 24 weeks after DPC sensitization. Stated treatment: therapeutic diphenylcyclopropenone sensitization with weekly scalp DPC. This specimen was whole blood, taken in connection with sensitization to the hapten diphenylcyclopropenone (DPC). Receptors were obtained from a man aged 40-49 years with alopecia areata. Some clones in this sample may be carry-over from other donors' samples.

Only a few counts were recorded for this clonotype. The rearrangement uses TRBV4-3 and TRBJ1-3; unclear D gene. The germline V gene encodes CDR1 LGHNA and CDR2 YSLEER. Trimming took 0 bases from V and 0 from J, leaving 12 bases between them. The CDR3 is 17 residues long. CDR3 region: CASSQESFSSSGNTIYF. CDR3 in DNA: TGCGCCAGCAGCCAAGAAAGCTTCTCGAGCTCTGGAAACACCATATATTTT.

The chain recombines TRBV12-3 or TRBV12-4 with TRBJ2-5; TRBD2 agrees at 7 bases. This CDR3 has 17 amino acids. V dropped 3 bases and J dropped 3; count of bases not matched to a gene: 13. CDR3 DNA: TGTGCCAGCAGTTTTTGGCGGGGGACGGACCCCAAAGAGACCCAGTACTTC. Protein product: CASSFWRGTDPKETQYF.

In this sample, this clonotype turned up a few times. The genes are TRBV20-1 and TRBJ2-7; tentative D call: TRBD1 (6 bases). The V gene lost 2 bases and the J gene lost 0 bases, with 14 bases spanning the gap. The CDR3 loop spans 15 amino acids. Germline-derived CDR1 and CDR2 are DFQATT and SNEGSKA (reference sequence). The CDR3 region is CSARTDRILSYEQYF. CDR3 coding DNA: TGCAGTGCTAGAACTGACAGGATACTCTCCTACGAGCAGTACTTC.

The chain couples TRBV6-5 to TRBJ2-5; TRBD2 is a possible D gene (5 bases). The germline V gene has CDR1 MNHEY and CDR2 SVGAGI. The CDR3 is 15 residues long. Trimming removed 6 bases at V and 1 base at J, with 15 bases between. The CDR3: CASSLQLGPQETQYF. The CDR3 DNA follows: TGTGCCAGCAGCCTTCAACTAGGGCCCCAAGAGACCCAGTACTTC.

CDR3 sequence reads: CASSQVAGGKGEQFF. The CDR3 DNA follows: TGCGCCAGCAGCCAAGTAGCGGGAGGAAAGGGTGAGCAGTTCTTC. The gene calls are TRBV4-3 and TRBJ2-1; 10 nucleotides line up with TRBD2. J gave up 9 bases and V 1 base, and 6 bases lay outside the gene matches. This CDR3 region has 15 residues. Germline assignment: CDR1 LGHNA and CDR2 YSLEER.

The chain links TRBV5-6 to TRBJ1-1; possibly TRBD1 for D (5 bases). The germline V gene encodes CDR1 SGHDT and CDR2 YYEEEE. The CDR3 runs 15 residues. Trimming removed 0 bases from V and 6 bases from J, with 15 bases in between. The CDR3 reads CASSLVGPRSAEAFF. The CDR3 region has the DNA TGTGCCAGCAGCTTGGTGGGACCGCGGTCAGCTGAAGCTTTCTTT.

This clonotype was observed a few times. The CDR3 DNA follows: TGTGCCAGCAGATTAGCGGAGCAAGAGACCCAGTACTTC. It codes for CASRLAEQETQYF. This chain connects TRBV27 to TRBJ2-5; weak D call: TRBD2 (6 bases). The CDR3 runs 13 residues. Germline V gene lookup returns CDR1 MNHEY and CDR2 SMNVEV (reference sequence). Trimming stripped 6 bases from V and 2 bases from J, with 10 bases between.

The chain couples TRBV9 to TRBJ2-1; D unclear. This CDR3 has 15 amino acids. The V gene lost 1 base and the J gene lost 1 base, with 9 bases spanning the gap. CDR1 is SGDLS, CDR2 YYNGEE, per germline. The CDR3 nucleotides are TGTGCCAGCAGCGTACGTGGCTTATCCTACAATGAGCAGTTCTTC. It specifies CASSVRGLSYNEQFF. The variable domain in full, with the rest retrieved from reference TRBV9 and TRBJ2-1, is DSGVTQTPKHLITATGQRVTLRCSPRSGDLSVYWYQQSLDQGLQFLIQYYNGEERAKGNILERFSAQQFPDLHSELNLSSLELGDSALYFCASSVRGLSYNEQFFGPGTRLTVL.

A few counts support this clonotype. In nucleotides, the CDR3 is TGTGCCAGTAGTATAAGGGGGACTAGCGGATTCAATGAGCAGTTCTTC. Residues: CASSIRGTSGFNEQFF. The V call is TRBV19, the J call TRBJ2-1, with TRBD2 matching 11 bases. Germline V CDR1 and CDR2: LNHDA, SQIVND (reference sequence). The CDR3 runs to 16 residues. Germline trimming cut 2 bases from V and 6 bases from J; bases unmatched to any gene: 6.

The table lists this clonotype with a count of one. The chain combines TRBV20-1 with TRBJ1-5; tentative D call: TRBD1 (5 bases). This CDR3 is 12 amino acids long. The germline V and J ends were trimmed by 1 base and 9 bases, with 10 bases remaining between them. Germline V lookup: CDR1 DFQATT, CDR2 SNEGSKA (reference sequence). CDR3 DNA sequence: TGCAGTGCTAGAGTAGGGGTTCGGCCCCAGCATTTT. As protein: CSARVGVRPQHF.

Here the CDR3 DNA reads TGTGCCAGCAGTTTATCGGAGAGCACAGATACGCAGTATTTT. It encodes CASSLSESTDTQYF. The chain has TRBV28 and TRBJ2-3; D is unclear. V gave up 1 base and J gave up 0 bases, with 5 bases separating them. Germline V gives CDR1 MDHEN, CDR2 SYDVKM. CDR3 length: 14 amino acids. Using reference TRBV28 and TRBJ2-3 for the parts outside the CDR3, the full variable domain is DVKVTQSSRYLVKRTGEKVFLECVQDMDHENMFWYRQDPGLGLRLIYFSYDVKMKEKGDIPEGYSVSREKKERFSLILESASTNQTSMYLCASSLSESTDTQYFGPGTRLTVL.

This chain joins TRBV5-1 and TRBJ1-1, with 8 bases fitting TRBD1. Germline values: CDR1 SGHRS, CDR2 YFSETQ. V gave up 3 bases and J gave up 8 bases; unmatched junction bases: 6. This CDR3 has 13 amino acids. CDR3 nucleotide sequence: TGCGCCAGCAGCTCCCGACAGGGGTTGGAAGCTTTCTTT. Protein sequence: CASSSRQGLEAFF.

This clonotype was found a few times. V is TRBV10-3 and J is TRBJ1-5; D is uncertain. V was clipped by 4 bases and J by 1 base, with 11 bases between them. Germline V gene sequence: CDR1 ENHRY, CDR2 SYGVKD. The length of the CDR3 is 15 residues. The CDR3 here is CAISGGVGSNQPQHF. CDR3 bases: TGTGCCATCAGTGGCGGGGTCGGGAGCAATCAGCCCCAGCATTTT.

The CDR3 coding sequence is TGCGCCAGCAGCTTAAATTGGAACGGGTCCGGGGACGAGCAGTACTTC. Translation gives CASSLNWNGSGDEQYF. The V call is TRBV5-1, the J call TRBJ2-7; D is perhaps TRBD2 (5 bases). Per the germline V gene, CDR1 is SGHRS and CDR2 is YFSETQ. The CDR3 is made up of 16 amino acids. V was shortened by 2 bases and J by 5 bases, with 20 bases between the two germline ends.

This clonotype was seen only a few times. This rearrangement joins TRBV7-9 to TRBJ1-2; 9 nucleotides agree with TRBD1. Germline CDR1 is SEHNR and CDR2 is FQNEAQ (reference sequence). This CDR3 region has 13 residues. With 3 bases clipped from V and 4 bases from J, the junction kept 0 bases outside the gene matches. The chain's CDR3 is CASSLTGGYGYTF. CDR3 sequence (DNA): TGTGCCAGCAGCTTGACAGGGGGCTATGGCTACACCTTC.

The V gene is TRBV5-4, the J gene TRBJ1-1; 8 bases line up with TRBD1. This CDR3 has 14 amino acids. CDR1 SGHNT and CDR2 YYREEE come from the germline V gene (reference sequence). The junction had 5 bases not matched to a gene; V was cut back by 2 bases and J by 5 bases. The CDR3 reads CASSFGQGWTEAFF. As DNA, the CDR3 is TGTGCCAGCAGCTTCGGACAGGGATGGACTGAAGCTTTCTTT.

The gene calls are TRBV6-2 or TRBV6-3 and TRBJ2-2, with 11 bases that match TRBD1. Germline V CDR1 and CDR2: MNHEY, SVGEGT. J was trimmed by 7 bases and V by 6 bases; bases with no gene match: 10. CDR3 length: 16 residues. CDR3 nucleotide sequence: TGTGCCAGCAGCATTGGACAGGGGGCAGGAAGCGGGGAGCTGTTTTTT. It encodes CASSIGQGAGSGELFF.

Only a few counts were recorded for this clonotype. The rearrangement joins TRBV13 to TRBJ2-7, with 9 bases lining up with TRBD1. The CDR3 totals 14 residues. V shed 4 bases and J 6 bases; nucleotides not matched to a gene: 7. CDR1 is PRHDT and CDR2 is FYEKMQ in the germline V gene (reference sequence). Here the CDR3 DNA reads TGTGCCAGCAGCTCGGAACAGGGGGCCTCCGAGCAGTACTTC. Protein product: CASSSEQGASEQYF.

The V gene is TRBV20-1, the J gene TRBJ2-1; D might be TRBD1 (6 bases). Trimming took 6 bases from V and 6 from J, leaving 12 bases between them. Germline V gene lookup returns CDR1 DFQATT and CDR2 SNEGSKA (reference sequence). The CDR3 has 12 amino acids. The CDR3 sequence is CSAQVGGNEQFF. The DNA for the CDR3 is TGCAGTGCCCAAGTAGGGGGCAATGAGCAGTTCTTC.

This clonotype was observed a few times. The chain employs TRBV18 and TRBJ2-1; D uncertain. Germline assignment: CDR1 KGHSH and CDR2 LQKENI. This CDR3 comprises 13 residues. Trimming left V 0 bases short and J 7 bases short, with 7 bases between. The CDR3 is CASSPPNPNEQFF. The CDR3 bases are TGTGCCAGCTCACCACCCAATCCAAATGAGCAGTTCTTC.

The chain combines TRBV3-1 with TRBJ1-1; D gene uncertain. The CDR3 is made up of 15 amino acids. V was pared by 4 bases and J by 1 base, with 13 bases between. Germline lookup yields CDR1 LGHDT and CDR2 YNNKEL (reference sequence). CDR3 region: CASSLGGGRNTEAFF. The CDR3, as DNA: TGTGCCAGCAGCCTGGGAGGAGGGAGGAACACTGAAGCTTTCTTT.

The chain employs TRBV20-1 and TRBJ1-4, with TRBD1 as a possible D gene (5 bases). The V and J ends lost 0 bases and 8 bases respectively, with 13 bases between them. This CDR3 is 14 amino acids long. Germline CDR1 DFQATT, CDR2 SNEGSKA (reference sequence). The CDR3 region has the DNA TGCAGTGCTAGAGATTTGGGGCCTGGGGAAAAACTGTTTTTT. Protein: CSARDLGPGEKLFF.

For the CDR3, the DNA is TGTGCCAGCAGCCAAGTCCACAGCCCGAACACTGAAGCTTTCTTT. Its translation: CASSQVHSPNTEAFF. The chain has TRBV14 and TRBJ1-1, with D unresolved. The CDR3 is made up of 15 amino acids. Per the germline V gene, CDR1 is SGHDN and CDR2 is FVKESK. Trimming left V 1 base short and J 1 base short, with 10 bases between.

The rearrangement uses TRBV27 and TRBJ2-7; possible D gene TRBD1, 6 bases. The germline CDR1 and CDR2 sequences are MNHEY and SMNVEV (reference sequence). This CDR3 region has 16 residues. The V and J ends lost 0 bases and 1 base respectively, with 13 bases between them. DNA of the CDR3: TGTGCCAGCAGTTTATCACGTGGCAGGGGTTCCTACGAGCAGTACTTC. Translated, it gives CASSLSRGRGSYEQYF.

This clonotype has a handful of counts. The V gene is TRBV20-1, the J gene TRBJ2-1; 9 positions agree with TRBD2. The CDR3 is 15 amino acids. Germline V gene lookup returns CDR1 DFQATT and CDR2 SNEGSKA (reference sequence). With 6 bases clipped from V and 1 base from J, the junction kept 7 bases outside the gene matches. As DNA, the CDR3 is TGCAGTGCCTCCCTAGCGGGACCGTCCTACAATGAGCAGTTCTTC. Encoded protein: CSASLAGPSYNEQFF.

The V call is TRBV20-1, the J call TRBJ1-2; 9 positions agree with TRBD1. Germline lookup yields CDR1 DFQATT and CDR2 SNEGSKA (reference sequence). The CDR3 loop spans 15 amino acids. The ends lost 3 bases at V and 8 bases at J; junction bases unmatched: 13. DNA of the CDR3: TGCAGTGCTAGTGGGTCGGGGACAGGGATGTCAGGCTACACCTTC. Its protein product is CSASGSGTGMSGYTF.

The rearrangement links TRBV6-5 to TRBJ1-6, with D unclear. Trimming stripped 2 bases from V and 3 bases from J, with 5 bases between. CDR3 length: 14 residues. Looked up from germline, CDR1 is MNHEY and CDR2 is SVGAGI. The CDR3 nucleotides are TGTGCCAGCAGTTACGAAGTCTATAATTCACCCCTCCACTTT. Its protein product is CASSYEVYNSPLHF.

The J gene is TRBJ1-1, the V gene TRBV12-3 or TRBV12-4; D uncertain. This CDR3 contains 13 residues. The germline V and J ends were trimmed by 3 bases and 2 bases, with 7 bases remaining between them. CDR3 in amino acids: CASSLVENTEAFF. The CDR3 DNA is TGTGCCAGCAGTTTGGTGGAAAACACTGAAGCTTTCTTT.